The rows below give T cell receptor beta chains drawn from one sample of a study of blood T cell repertoires in COVID-19. The method was immunoSEQ multiplex PCR; TCRdb's version includes in-frame clones alone and lacks a portion of them. This table has around 340,000 clones, 80% to 90% appearing once. Sequences were obtained from peripheral blood. These receptors all come from a man aged 30-40 years with active or convalescent COVID-19. CDR3s include the opening cysteine and the closing phenylalanine or tryptophan. D genes are given only for firm matches. Size is omitted from some rows. Given values are once, few, many or a class for expanded clones.

abundance: -; d_gene: TRBD1; len: 13; j_gene: TRBJ2-7; v_gene: TRBV30; CDR3nt: TGTGCCTGGACCCTGGGACAGGCGGGAGAGCAGTACTTC; CDR3aa: CAWTLGQAGEQYF
abundance: -; d_gene: -; len: 13; j_gene: TRBJ2-7; v_gene: TRBV4-3; CDR3nt: TGCGCCAGCAGCCAGACGGAGTCCTACGAGCAGTACTTC; CDR3aa: CASSQTESYEQYF
abundance: -; d_gene: -; len: 13; j_gene: TRBJ1-2; v_gene: TRBV30; CDR3nt: TGTGCCTGGGGACAGAACCCTCCCTATGGCTACACCTTC; CDR3aa: CAWGQNPPYGYTF
abundance: once; d_gene: -; len: 13; j_gene: TRBJ1-2; v_gene: TRBV3-1/TRBV3-2; CDR3nt: TGTGCCAGCAGCCAGGGGACTAGGGGGGGCTACACCTTC; CDR3aa: CASSQGTRGGYTF
abundance: -; d_gene: -; len: 14; j_gene: TRBJ2-7; v_gene: TRBV10-3; CDR3nt: TGTGCCATCACGGGGGAGCGCAGCTCCTACGAGCAGTACTTC; CDR3aa: CAITGERSSYEQYF
abundance: -; d_gene: -; len: 15; j_gene: TRBJ1-5; v_gene: TRBV19; CDR3nt: TGTGCCAGTAGTATAGTCCCTTATAGCAATCAGCCCCAGCATTTT; CDR3aa: CASSIVPYSNQPQHF
abundance: -; d_gene: -; len: 15; j_gene: TRBJ2-7; v_gene: TRBV11-1; CDR3nt: TGTGCCAGCAGCCGCCCGACAGTTAGATTCTACGAGCAGTACTTC; CDR3aa: CASSRPTVRFYEQYF
abundance: once; d_gene: TRBD2; len: 16; j_gene: TRBJ2-2; v_gene: TRBV7-3; CDR3nt: TGTGCCAGCAGCCCCAACGGACTAGCGAACACCGGGGAGCTGTTTTTT; CDR3aa: CASSPNGLANTGELFF
abundance: -; d_gene: TRBD2; len: 15; j_gene: TRBJ2-3; v_gene: TRBV19; CDR3nt: TGTGCCAGTAGTATAGGGCGGACTAGGATGGATACGCAGTATTTT; CDR3aa: CASSIGRTRMDTQYF
abundance: -; d_gene: TRBD1; len: 14; j_gene: TRBJ1-5; v_gene: TRBV28; CDR3nt: TGTGCCAGCATGCGCACAGGGGGCTTGGAGCCCCAGCATTTT; CDR3aa: CASMRTGGLEPQHF
abundance: -; d_gene: -; len: 13; j_gene: TRBJ1-6; v_gene: TRBV6-5; CDR3nt: TGTGCCAGCCAGGAGGACTTCAATTCACCCCTCCACTTT; CDR3aa: CASQEDFNSPLHF
abundance: -; d_gene: -; len: 16; j_gene: TRBJ2-2; v_gene: TRBV7-9; CDR3nt: TGTGCCAGCAGCCCCGACAGAATAGCGAACACCGGGGAGCTGTTTTTT; CDR3aa: CASSPDRIANTGELFF
abundance: -; d_gene: -; len: 14; j_gene: TRBJ1-6; v_gene: TRBV19; CDR3nt: TGTGCCAGTGGGGATCCCCGGGGGAATTCACCCCTCCACTTT; CDR3aa: CASGDPRGNSPLHF
abundance: -; d_gene: TRBD1; len: 16; j_gene: TRBJ1-3; v_gene: TRBV19; CDR3nt: TGTGCCAGTAGTATACCGGGACAGGGGGCTTGGAACACCATATATTTT; CDR3aa: CASSIPGQGAWNTIYF
abundance: -; d_gene: TRBD1; len: 16; j_gene: TRBJ1-5; v_gene: TRBV25-1; CDR3nt: TGTGCCAGCAGTGAAGGAGGAAGGGGGCGAGATCAGCCCCAGCATTTT; CDR3aa: CASSEGGRGRDQPQHF
abundance: -; d_gene: -; len: 13; j_gene: TRBJ2-1; v_gene: TRBV7-3; CDR3nt: TGTGCCAGCAGCTTGGTCCGTAGCACTGAGCAGTTCTTC; CDR3aa: CASSLVRSTEQFF
abundance: -; d_gene: -; len: 16; j_gene: TRBJ1-5; v_gene: TRBV5-1; CDR3nt: TGCGCCAGCAGCTTGGACGGGGGTTCTAGCAATCAGCCCCAGCATTTT; CDR3aa: CASSLDGGSSNQPQHF
abundance: once; d_gene: TRBD2; len: 13; j_gene: TRBJ2-3; v_gene: TRBV12-5; CDR3nt: TGTGCTAGTGGTTTTATAGCGGGAGATACGCAGTATTTT; CDR3aa: CASGFIAGDTQYF
abundance: -; d_gene: TRBD2; len: 19; j_gene: TRBJ2-7; v_gene: TRBV18; CDR3nt: TGTGCCAGCTCACTATCGGGACGGGCTAGCGGGGGGACCCCCTACGAGCAGTACTTC; CDR3aa: CASSLSGRASGGTPYEQYF
abundance: -; d_gene: TRBD1; len: 13; j_gene: TRBJ1-5; v_gene: TRBV6-4; CDR3nt: TGTGCCAGCAGTGTGGACAGGGATCAGCCCCAGCATTTT; CDR3aa: CASSVDRDQPQHF
abundance: -; d_gene: TRBD1; len: 14; j_gene: TRBJ2-2; v_gene: TRBV27; CDR3nt: TGTGCCAGCAGGACGGACAGGGTAACCGGGGAGCTGTTTTTT; CDR3aa: CASRTDRVTGELFF
abundance: -; d_gene: TRBD1; len: 14; j_gene: TRBJ2-5; v_gene: TRBV27; CDR3nt: TGTGCCAGCAGGGCACAGGGGGCGGTGGAGACCCAGTACTTC; CDR3aa: CASRAQGAVETQYF
abundance: -; d_gene: TRBD2; len: 17; j_gene: TRBJ2-4; v_gene: TRBV24-1; CDR3nt: TGTGCCACCAGTGACCACCCGACTAGCCTAGCCAAAAACATTCAGTACTTC; CDR3aa: CATSDHPTSLAKNIQYF
abundance: -; d_gene: TRBD2; len: 15; j_gene: TRBJ2-7; v_gene: TRBV19; CDR3nt: TGTGCCAGTAGAGCGGGGCAAGAAGGGTCCTACGAGCAGTACTTC; CDR3aa: CASRAGQEGSYEQYF
abundance: once; d_gene: -; len: 15; j_gene: TRBJ2-1; v_gene: TRBV6-2/TRBV6-3; CDR3nt: TGTGCCAGCAGTTACTCTCGCGGGGGCCCGGATGAGCAGTTCTTC; CDR3aa: CASSYSRGGPDEQFF
abundance: -; d_gene: -; len: 16; j_gene: TRBJ1-2; v_gene: TRBV7-9; CDR3nt: TGTGCCAGCAGCTTACTCAGGCTCGGAGGAAACTATGGCTACACCTTC; CDR3aa: CASSLLRLGGNYGYTF
abundance: -; d_gene: -; len: 13; j_gene: TRBJ1-1; v_gene: TRBV11-2; CDR3nt: TGTGCCAGCAGCGTCACAGCGAACACTGAAGCTTTCTTT; CDR3aa: CASSVTANTEAFF
abundance: -; d_gene: -; len: 17; j_gene: TRBJ2-3; v_gene: TRBV15; CDR3nt: TGTGCCACCTCCCAGACCGTCAAGGCGGGAAACACAGATACGCAGTATTTT; CDR3aa: CATSQTVKAGNTDTQYF
abundance: -; d_gene: -; len: 13; j_gene: TRBJ2-5; v_gene: TRBV19; CDR3nt: TGTGCCAGTAGTGGACTTCAGGGGGAGACCCAGTACTTC; CDR3aa: CASSGLQGETQYF
abundance: -; d_gene: TRBD2; len: 17; j_gene: TRBJ2-2; v_gene: TRBV4-3; CDR3nt: TGCGCCAGCAGCCGTCGGCTAGCGGGCGCGAACACCGGGGAGCTGTTTTTT; CDR3aa: CASSRRLAGANTGELFF
abundance: -; d_gene: TRBD1; len: 12; j_gene: TRBJ2-7; v_gene: TRBV11-2; CDR3nt: TGTGCCAGCAGCTTGGGACAGGGCGAGCAGTACTTC; CDR3aa: CASSLGQGEQYF
abundance: -; d_gene: -; len: 14; j_gene: TRBJ2-1; v_gene: TRBV1; CDR3nt: TGCACCAGCAGCCCGGGGGGGGATCGAAATGAGCAGTTCTTC; CDR3aa: CTSSPGGDRNEQFF
abundance: -; d_gene: TRBD1; len: 16; j_gene: TRBJ2-1; v_gene: TRBV19; CDR3nt: TGTGCCAGTAGTCCCGGACAGGCGATCTCCTACAATGAGCAGTTCTTC; CDR3aa: CASSPGQAISYNEQFF
abundance: -; d_gene: -; len: 12; j_gene: TRBJ2-7; v_gene: TRBV7-9; CDR3nt: TGTGCCAGCAGCTTAGAGAGGTACGAGCAGTACTTC; CDR3aa: CASSLERYEQYF
abundance: -; d_gene: -; len: 17; j_gene: TRBJ1-4; v_gene: TRBV10-1; CDR3nt: TGCGCCAGCAGAGGGACACCTCGTAGCGCAACTAATGAAAAACTGTTTTTT; CDR3aa: CASRGTPRSATNEKLFF
abundance: -; d_gene: TRBD2; len: 14; j_gene: TRBJ2-5; v_gene: TRBV28; CDR3nt: TGTGCCACCGTCGGGGGGGTTCAGAGAGAGACCCAGTACTTC; CDR3aa: CATVGGVQRETQYF
abundance: -; d_gene: -; len: 13; j_gene: TRBJ2-7; v_gene: TRBV11-3; CDR3nt: TGTGCCAGCAGATGGACAGAGGCCTACGAGCAGTACTTC; CDR3aa: CASRWTEAYEQYF
abundance: -; d_gene: -; len: 12; j_gene: TRBJ2-5; v_gene: TRBV7-9; CDR3nt: TGTGCCAGCAGCTTAACACGAGAGACCCAGTACTTC; CDR3aa: CASSLTRETQYF
abundance: -; d_gene: TRBD2; len: 17; j_gene: TRBJ2-5; v_gene: TRBV30; CDR3nt: TGTGCCTGGAGTGGAACGGGACTAGCGGGGGCCCAAGAGACCCAGTACTTC; CDR3aa: CAWSGTGLAGAQETQYF
abundance: -; d_gene: -; len: 14; j_gene: TRBJ2-3; v_gene: TRBV19; CDR3nt: TGTGCCAGTAGTATTGGCGGCCCCACAGATACGCAGTATTTT; CDR3aa: CASSIGGPTDTQYF
abundance: -; d_gene: TRBD2; len: 19; j_gene: TRBJ2-3; v_gene: TRBV19; CDR3nt: TGTGCCAGTAGCCGGGGGCTAGCGGGAGTTAACCGTCTTACAGATACGCAGTATTTT; CDR3aa: CASSRGLAGVNRLTDTQYF
abundance: -; d_gene: -; len: 15; j_gene: TRBJ2-7; v_gene: TRBV30; CDR3nt: TGTGCCTGGAGTGTTTCTCAGACAGTCTTCGACGAGCAGTACTTC; CDR3aa: CAWSVSQTVFDEQYF
abundance: -; d_gene: TRBD1; len: 13; j_gene: TRBJ1-1; v_gene: TRBV12-3/TRBV12-4; CDR3nt: TGTGCCAGCAGTGAGGACAGGGGGACTGAAGCTTTCTTT; CDR3aa: CASSEDRGTEAFF
abundance: -; d_gene: TRBD2; len: 17; j_gene: TRBJ2-1; v_gene: TRBV6-2/TRBV6-3; CDR3nt: TGTGCCAGCAGTTACTCCTCCGGGACTAGCGGGAACAATGAGCAGTTCTTC; CDR3aa: CASSYSSGTSGNNEQFF
abundance: -; d_gene: TRBD2; len: 16; j_gene: TRBJ2-1; v_gene: TRBV5-6; CDR3nt: TGTGCCAGCAGCTTGGACGGGACTAGCGGGTACAATGAGCAGTTCTTC; CDR3aa: CASSLDGTSGYNEQFF
abundance: -; d_gene: -; len: 17; j_gene: TRBJ2-4; v_gene: TRBV7-8; CDR3nt: TGTGCCAGCAGCTTAGTAGGGGGGGCGGGAGCCAAAAACATTCAGTACTTC; CDR3aa: CASSLVGGAGAKNIQYF
abundance: -; d_gene: -; len: 13; j_gene: TRBJ1-2; v_gene: TRBV7-9; CDR3nt: TGTGCCAGCAGCCCTCGGAGAGGATCAGGCTACACCTTC; CDR3aa: CASSPRRGSGYTF
abundance: -; d_gene: TRBD1; len: 14; j_gene: TRBJ2-7; v_gene: TRBV4-3; CDR3nt: TGCGCCAGCAGTCGGACAGGGAGCTCATACGAGCAGTACTTC; CDR3aa: CASSRTGSSYEQYF
abundance: -; d_gene: TRBD2; len: 17; j_gene: TRBJ2-7; v_gene: TRBV5-4; CDR3nt: TGTGCCAGCAGCCGTCCGGGGCTAGCGGGAACCTCCTACGAGCAGTACTTC; CDR3aa: CASSRPGLAGTSYEQYF
abundance: -; d_gene: -; len: 13; j_gene: TRBJ1-1; v_gene: TRBV12-3/TRBV12-4; CDR3nt: TGTGCCAGCAGTCCTCTAGGGGTCACTGAAGCTTTCTTT; CDR3aa: CASSPLGVTEAFF
abundance: -; d_gene: TRBD1; len: 14; j_gene: TRBJ1-2; v_gene: TRBV6-2/TRBV6-3; CDR3nt: TGTGCCAGCAGTTACCCACAGGGGGCGCGTGGCTACACCTTC; CDR3aa: CASSYPQGARGYTF
abundance: -; d_gene: -; len: 16; j_gene: TRBJ2-2; v_gene: TRBV3-1/TRBV3-2; CDR3nt: TGTGCCAGCAGTGGACTCGGGGGAATAGGAACCGGGGAGCTGTTTTTT; CDR3aa: CASSGLGGIGTGELFF
abundance: -; d_gene: TRBD1; len: 13; j_gene: TRBJ1-1; v_gene: TRBV9; CDR3nt: TGTGCCAGCAGCGGGACAGGGGACACTGAAGCTTTCTTT; CDR3aa: CASSGTGDTEAFF
abundance: once; d_gene: TRBD1; len: 16; j_gene: TRBJ1-2; v_gene: TRBV9; CDR3nt: TGTGCCAGCACCCCTACGGGGGGACAGGCCCCTTATGGCTACACCTTC; CDR3aa: CASTPTGGQAPYGYTF
abundance: -; d_gene: TRBD2; len: 16; j_gene: TRBJ2-7; v_gene: TRBV6-1; CDR3nt: TGTGCCAGCAGTGAAGCGGGACTAGCGGGAACCTACGAGCAGTACTTC; CDR3aa: CASSEAGLAGTYEQYF
abundance: -; d_gene: TRBD1; len: 15; j_gene: TRBJ1-3; v_gene: TRBV20-1; CDR3nt: TGCAGTGCTAGTCCAGACAGGGCCTCTGGAAACACCATATATTTT; CDR3aa: CSASPDRASGNTIYF
abundance: -; d_gene: -; len: 14; j_gene: TRBJ2-7; v_gene: TRBV24-1; CDR3nt: TGTGCCACCAGTGATTCCAGGATGGCCTACGAGCAGTACTTC; CDR3aa: CATSDSRMAYEQYF